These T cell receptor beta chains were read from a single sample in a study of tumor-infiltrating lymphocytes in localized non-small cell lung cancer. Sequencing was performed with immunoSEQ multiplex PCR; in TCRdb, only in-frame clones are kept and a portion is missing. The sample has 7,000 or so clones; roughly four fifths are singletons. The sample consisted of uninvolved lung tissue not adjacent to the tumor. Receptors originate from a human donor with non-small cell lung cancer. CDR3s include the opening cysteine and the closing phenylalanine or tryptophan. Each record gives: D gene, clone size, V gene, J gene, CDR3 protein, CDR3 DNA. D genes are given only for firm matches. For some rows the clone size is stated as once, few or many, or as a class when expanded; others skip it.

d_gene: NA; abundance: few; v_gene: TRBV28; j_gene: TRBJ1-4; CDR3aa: CASQGNEKLFF; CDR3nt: TGTGCCAGCCAGGGGAATGAAAAACTGTTTTTT
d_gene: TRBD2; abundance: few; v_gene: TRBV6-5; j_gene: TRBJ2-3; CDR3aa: CASSNYRGGPTDTQYF; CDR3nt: TGTGCCAGCAGTAACTATCGGGGGGGCCCCACAGATACGCAGTATTTT
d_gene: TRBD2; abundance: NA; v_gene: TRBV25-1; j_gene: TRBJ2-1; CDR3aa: CASSAQSFSGLADNEQFF; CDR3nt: TGTGCCAGCAGTGCCCAGTCGTTTTCGGGACTAGCGGACAATGAGCAGTTCTTC
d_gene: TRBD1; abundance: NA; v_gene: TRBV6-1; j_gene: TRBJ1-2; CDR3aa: CASSEIGDRGRRGYTF; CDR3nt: TGTGCCAGCAGTGAAATTGGGGACAGGGGGCGTCGTGGCTACACCTTC
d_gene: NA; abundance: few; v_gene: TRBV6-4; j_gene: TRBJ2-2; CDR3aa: CASSEGQDTGELFF; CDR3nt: TGTGCCAGCAGTGAGGGGCAGGACACCGGGGAGCTGTTTTTT
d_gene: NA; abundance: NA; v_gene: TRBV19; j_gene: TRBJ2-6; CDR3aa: CASSAPAESGANVLTF; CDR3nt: TGTGCCAGTAGTGCGCCGGCTGAGTCCGGGGCCAACGTCCTGACTTTC
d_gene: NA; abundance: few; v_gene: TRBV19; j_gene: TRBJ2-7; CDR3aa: CASSISGTKIHEQYF; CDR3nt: TGTGCCAGTAGTATCTCCGGGACAAAGATCCACGAGCAGTACTTC
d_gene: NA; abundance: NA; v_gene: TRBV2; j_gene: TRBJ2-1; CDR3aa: CASSGRTTSDEQFF; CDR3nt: TGTGCCAGCAGTGGACGGACTACATCGGATGAGCAGTTCTTC
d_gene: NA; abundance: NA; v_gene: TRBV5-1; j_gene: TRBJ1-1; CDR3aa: CASSFEGNTEAFF; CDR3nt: TGCGCCAGCAGCTTCGAGGGAAATACTGAAGCTTTCTTT
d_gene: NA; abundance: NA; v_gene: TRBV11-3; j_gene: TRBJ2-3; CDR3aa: CASSLARDTQYF; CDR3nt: TGTGCCAGCAGCTTAGCCAGGGATACGCAGTATTTT
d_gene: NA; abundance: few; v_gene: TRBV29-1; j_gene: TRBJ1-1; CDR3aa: CSVRSSHEAFF; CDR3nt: TGCAGCGTCCGGTCGTCCCATGAAGCTTTCTTT
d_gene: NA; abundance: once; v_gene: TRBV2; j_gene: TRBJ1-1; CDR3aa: CASSFLENTEAFF; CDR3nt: TGTGCCAGCTCTTTCTTAGAGAACACTGAAGCTTTCTTT
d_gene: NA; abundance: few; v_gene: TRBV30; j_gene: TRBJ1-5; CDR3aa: CAWSYRRDNQPQHF; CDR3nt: TGTGCCTGGAGTTACCGGAGGGACAATCAGCCCCAGCATTTT
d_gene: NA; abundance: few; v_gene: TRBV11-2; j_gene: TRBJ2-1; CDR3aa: CASSLMWSGNEQFF; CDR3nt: TGTGCCAGCAGCTTAATGTGGTCGGGGAATGAGCAGTTCTTC
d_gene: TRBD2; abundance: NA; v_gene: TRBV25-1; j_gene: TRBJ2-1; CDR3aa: CASTVAGGSYNEQFF; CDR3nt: TGTGCCAGCACTGTAGCGGGAGGGTCCTACAATGAGCAGTTCTTC
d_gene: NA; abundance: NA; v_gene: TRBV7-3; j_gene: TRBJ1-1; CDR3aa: CASSLSGEDTEAFF; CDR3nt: TGTGCCAGCAGCTTATCGGGAGAGGACACTGAAGCTTTCTTT
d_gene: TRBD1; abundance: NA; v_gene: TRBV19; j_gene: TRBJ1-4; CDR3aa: CASSKQGANEKLFF; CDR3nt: TGTGCCAGTAGTAAACAGGGGGCTAATGAAAAACTGTTTTTT
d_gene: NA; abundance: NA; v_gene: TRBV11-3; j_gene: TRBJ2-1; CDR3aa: CASSLESYNEQFF; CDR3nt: TGTGCCAGCAGCTTAGAGTCGTACAATGAGCAGTTCTTC
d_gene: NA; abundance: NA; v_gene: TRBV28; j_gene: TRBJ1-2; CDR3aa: CASSWGTVGYGYTF; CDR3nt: TGTGCCAGCAGTTGGGGGACGGTGGGGTATGGCTACACCTTC
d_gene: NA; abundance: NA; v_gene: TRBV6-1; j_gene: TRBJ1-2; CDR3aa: CASSTTGDGNGYTF; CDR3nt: TGTGCCAGCAGCACTACCGGAGACGGGAATGGCTACACCTTC
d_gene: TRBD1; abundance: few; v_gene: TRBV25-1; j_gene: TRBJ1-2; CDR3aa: CASSDQDRVGGYTF; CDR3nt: TGTGCCAGCAGTGACCAGGACAGGGTGGGTGGCTACACCTTC
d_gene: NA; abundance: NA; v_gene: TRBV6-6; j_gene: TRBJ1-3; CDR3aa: CASRDVSGSTIYF; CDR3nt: TGTGCCAGCAGGGACGTTTCGGGGTCCACCATATATTTT
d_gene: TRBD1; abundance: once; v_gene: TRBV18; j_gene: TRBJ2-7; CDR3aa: CASSLGTGEISEQYF; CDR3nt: TGTGCCAGCTCACTGGGGACAGGAGAGATAAGCGAGCAGTACTTC
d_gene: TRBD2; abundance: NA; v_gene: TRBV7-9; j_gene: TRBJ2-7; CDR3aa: CASSSSSGTSSYEQYF; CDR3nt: TGTGCCAGCAGCTCCAGCTCCGGGACTAGCTCCTACGAGCAGTACTTC
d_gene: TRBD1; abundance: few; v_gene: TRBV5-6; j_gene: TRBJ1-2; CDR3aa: CASSPTGVYGYTF; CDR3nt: TGTGCCAGCAGCCCGACAGGGGTCTATGGCTACACCTTC
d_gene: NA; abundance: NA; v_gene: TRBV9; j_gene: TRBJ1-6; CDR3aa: CASSPRDRLSSYNSPLHF; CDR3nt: TGTGCCAGCAGCCCCAGAGACAGGTTAAGCTCCTATAATTCACCCCTCCACTTT
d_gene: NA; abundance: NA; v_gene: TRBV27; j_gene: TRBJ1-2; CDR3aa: CASSPYGNYGYTF; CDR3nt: TGTGCCAGCAGTCCCTATGGGAACTATGGCTACACCTTC
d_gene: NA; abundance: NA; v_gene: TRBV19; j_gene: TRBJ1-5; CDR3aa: CASRGISNQPQHF; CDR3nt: TGTGCCAGTAGAGGCATCTCCAATCAGCCCCAGCATTTT
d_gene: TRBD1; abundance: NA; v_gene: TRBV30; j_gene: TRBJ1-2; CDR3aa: CAWSVRDRESYGYTF; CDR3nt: TGTGCCTGGAGTGTTCGGGACAGGGAATCCTATGGCTACACCTTC
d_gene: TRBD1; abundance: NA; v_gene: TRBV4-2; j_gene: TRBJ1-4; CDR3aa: CASSQAPQGGTNEKLFF; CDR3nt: TGTGCCAGCAGCCAAGCCCCACAGGGGGGGACTAATGAAAAACTGTTTTTT
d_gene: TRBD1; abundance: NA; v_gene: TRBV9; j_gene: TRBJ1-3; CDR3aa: CASSGTGTGNTIYF; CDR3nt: TGTGCCAGCAGCGGGACAGGGACAGGAAACACCATATATTTT
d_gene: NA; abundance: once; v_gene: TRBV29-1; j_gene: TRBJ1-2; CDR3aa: CSVVGTGGGYTF; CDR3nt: TGCAGCGTTGTAGGGACCGGGGGGGGCTACACCTTC
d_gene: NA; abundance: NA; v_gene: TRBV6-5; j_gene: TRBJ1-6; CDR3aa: CASSTTGTEDSPLHF; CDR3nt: TGTGCCAGCAGCACCACCGGGACGGAGGACTCACCCCTCCACTTT
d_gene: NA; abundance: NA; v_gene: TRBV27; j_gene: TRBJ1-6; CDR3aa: CATGGGSNSPLHF; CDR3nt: TGTGCCACCGGTGGGGGGTCCAATTCACCCCTCCACTTT
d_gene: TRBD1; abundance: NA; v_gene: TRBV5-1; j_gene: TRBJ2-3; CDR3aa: CASSPGQAGTDTQYF; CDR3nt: TGCGCCAGCAGCCCCGGACAGGCAGGTACAGATACGCAGTATTTT
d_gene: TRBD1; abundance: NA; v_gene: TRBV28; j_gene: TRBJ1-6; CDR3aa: CASSLGTAGIYNSPLHF; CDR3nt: TGTGCCAGCAGTTTAGGGACAGCGGGTATCTATAATTCACCCCTCCACTTT
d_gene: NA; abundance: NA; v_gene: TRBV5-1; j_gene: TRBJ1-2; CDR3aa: CASSSQPGNYGYTF; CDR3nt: TGCGCCAGCAGCTCCCAGCCCGGGAACTATGGCTACACCTTC
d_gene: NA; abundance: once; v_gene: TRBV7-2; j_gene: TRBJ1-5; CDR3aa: CASSLGPAGSNQPQHF; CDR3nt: TGTGCCAGCAGCTTAGGGCCCGCGGGCAGCAATCAGCCCCAGCATTTT
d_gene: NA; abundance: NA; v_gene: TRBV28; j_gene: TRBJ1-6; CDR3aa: CASTTPGAGNNSPLHF; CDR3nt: TGTGCCAGCACTACCCCTGGGGCGGGAAATAATTCACCCCTCCACTTT
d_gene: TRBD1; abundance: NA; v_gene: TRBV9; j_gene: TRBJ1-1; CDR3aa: CASSTGQGVSTEAFF; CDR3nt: TGTGCCAGCAGCACCGGACAGGGGGTAAGCACGGAAGCTTTCTTT
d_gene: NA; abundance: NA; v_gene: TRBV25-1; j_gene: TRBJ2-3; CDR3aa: CASSLTGPNTDTQYF; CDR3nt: TGTGCCAGCAGCTTGACGGGCCCAAACACAGATACGCAGTATTTT
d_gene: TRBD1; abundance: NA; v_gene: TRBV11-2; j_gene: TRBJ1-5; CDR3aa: CASSRGTGNQPQHF; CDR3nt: TGTGCCAGCAGCCGCGGGACAGGGAATCAGCCCCAGCATTTT
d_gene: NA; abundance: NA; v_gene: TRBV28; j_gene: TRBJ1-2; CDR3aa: CASGRALANYGYTF; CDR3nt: TGTGCCAGCGGACGGGCATTAGCTAACTATGGCTACACCTTC
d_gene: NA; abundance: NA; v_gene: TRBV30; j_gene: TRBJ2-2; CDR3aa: CAWRRQPRNTGELFF; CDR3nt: TGTGCCTGGAGAAGACAGCCCCGGAACACCGGGGAGCTGTTTTTT
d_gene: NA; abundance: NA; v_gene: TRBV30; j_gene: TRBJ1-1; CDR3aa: CAWSGSRGTEAFF; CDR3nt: TGTGCCTGGAGTGGATCGAGGGGTACCGAAGCTTTCTTT
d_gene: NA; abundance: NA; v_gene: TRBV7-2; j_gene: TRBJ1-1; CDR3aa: CASSLGRQSAGSEAFF; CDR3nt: TGTGCCAGCAGCTTAGGGCGACAAAGTGCAGGATCTGAAGCTTTCTTT